The rows below give T cell receptor beta chains drawn from one sample of a study of OX40 agonist ivuxolimab in advanced cancers. Sequenced by immunoSEQ multiplex PCR; TCRdb stores in-frame clones only, minus some. The data show over 15,000 clones, with 73% seen just once and 33% held by the top ten. The material sequenced was CD4+ or CD8+ T cells sorted from blood, taken in a trial of the OX40 agonist ivuxolimab. Receptors originate from an adult with an advanced solid tumor such as melanoma, head and neck, liver or kidney cancer. Both conserved end residues are part of each CDR3. A D gene is named only where the DNA matches it firmly. Where a row states a size, it is once, few, many or the class of an expanded clone; other rows omit it.

CDR3,DNA,J,size,V,D,length
CASSLYADYGNTIYF,TGTGCCAGCAGCTTGTACGCGGATTATGGAAACACCATATATTTT,TRBJ1-3,-,TRBV5-6,-,15
CAWTGGIRSSYNEQFF,TGTGCCTGGACAGGGGGCATCCGAAGCTCCTACAATGAGCAGTTCTTC,TRBJ2-1,few,TRBV30,TRBD1,16
CASSIRAGVYYEQYF,TGTGCCAGTAGTATCCGAGCGGGGGTTTACTACGAGCAGTACTTC,TRBJ2-7,-,TRBV19,TRBD2,15
CASSGYRDRVYGYTF,TGTGCCAGCAGCGGATACCGGGACAGGGTTTATGGCTACACCTTC,TRBJ1-2,-,TRBV9,TRBD1,15
CASSLSWEGAVKETQYF,TGTGCCAGCAGTTTAAGTTGGGAGGGGGCGGTCAAAGAGACCCAGTACTTC,TRBJ2-5,-,TRBV28,-,17
CASSVDPGPQFF,TGTGCCAGCAGCGTAGACCCGGGACCCCAGTTCTTC,TRBJ2-1,-,TRBV7-3,-,12
CASSQAPRPSNGYTGELFF,TGTGCCAGCAGCCAAGCCCCACGGCCTTCGAACGGTTACACCGGGGAGCTGTTTTTT,TRBJ2-2,-,TRBV4-2,-,19
CASSLGDGPGAEAFF,TGTGCCAGCAGCTTGGGGGACGGCCCCGGGGCTGAAGCTTTCTTT,TRBJ1-1,few,TRBV5-4,-,15
CASSIFVGAEAFF,TGTGCCAGTAGTATATTTGTGGGAGCTGAAGCTTTCTTT,TRBJ1-1,once,TRBV19,-,13
CAWSTTPRPRNQPQHF,TGTGCCTGGAGTACAACCCCAAGACCGCGAAATCAGCCCCAGCATTTT,TRBJ1-5,-,TRBV30,-,16
CASSLGQGHEQYF,TGTGCCAGCAGCCTCGGGCAGGGCCACGAGCAGTACTTC,TRBJ2-7,-,TRBV14,-,13
CASSGPRDPGWDGYTF,TGTGCCAGCAGCGGACCCAGGGACCCCGGCTGGGATGGCTACACCTTC,TRBJ1-2,-,TRBV9,-,16
CASSPDPTRTEAFF,TGTGCCAGCAGCCCAGACCCGACCCGCACTGAAGCTTTCTTT,TRBJ1-1,-,TRBV6-5,-,14
CASSFRPQETQYF,TGTGCCAGCAGCTTTCGGCCTCAAGAGACCCAGTACTTC,TRBJ2-5,-,TRBV4-2,-,13
CASSWDGLAGTQETQYF,TGTGCCAGCAGCTGGGACGGACTAGCGGGAACACAAGAGACCCAGTACTTC,TRBJ2-5,-,TRBV27,TRBD2,17
CASSIWGTVYSNQPQHF,TGTGCCAGTAGTATATGGGGGACAGTTTATAGCAATCAGCCCCAGCATTTT,TRBJ1-5,-,TRBV19,TRBD1,17
CASSPTRRIGGEQFF,TGTGCCAGCAGCCCAACTAGGAGGATAGGGGGTGAGCAGTTCTTC,TRBJ2-1,-,TRBV7-6,-,15
CATSSAGGAQNNEQFF,TGTGCCACCAGCAGTGCAGGGGGGGCGCAGAACAATGAGCAGTTCTTC,TRBJ2-1,once,TRBV15,-,16
CASSEAPGFNQPQHF,TGTGCCAGCAGTGAAGCGCCAGGGTTTAATCAGCCCCAGCATTTT,TRBJ1-5,-,TRBV6-1,-,15
CASSLVGQGEETQYF,TGTGCCAGCAGTTTGGTAGGGCAGGGCGAAGAGACCCAGTACTTC,TRBJ2-5,-,TRBV27,-,15
CASSYEGSQETQYF,TGTGCCAGCAGTTACGAGGGATCTCAAGAGACCCAGTACTTC,TRBJ2-5,-,TRBV6-6,-,14
CASSYSAENTGELFF,TGTGCCAGCAGTTACTCGGCAGAGAACACCGGGGAGCTGTTTTTT,TRBJ2-2,medium-sized,TRBV6-5,-,15
CATQRDYGYTF,TGTGCCACCCAGAGGGACTATGGCTACACCTTC,TRBJ1-2,once,TRBV28,-,11